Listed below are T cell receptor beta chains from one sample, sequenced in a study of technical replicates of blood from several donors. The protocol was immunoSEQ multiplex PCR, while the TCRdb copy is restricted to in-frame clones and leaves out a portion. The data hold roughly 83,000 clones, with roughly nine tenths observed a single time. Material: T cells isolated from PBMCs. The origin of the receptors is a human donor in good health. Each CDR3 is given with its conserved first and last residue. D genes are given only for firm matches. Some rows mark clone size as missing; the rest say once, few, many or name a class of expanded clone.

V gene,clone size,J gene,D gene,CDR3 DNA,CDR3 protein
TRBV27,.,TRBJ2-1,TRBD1,TGTGCCAGCAGTTTAATGTTCGGACAGGGCCCCTACAATGAGCAGTTCTTC,CASSLMFGQGPYNEQFF
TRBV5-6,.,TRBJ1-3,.,TGTGCCAGCAGCTGGATGACAGGCCCCTCTGGAAACACCATATATTTT,CASSWMTGPSGNTIYF
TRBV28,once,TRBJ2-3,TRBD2,TGTGCCAGCAACGGACTAGTTAGCACAGATACGCAGTATTTT,CASNGLVSTDTQYF
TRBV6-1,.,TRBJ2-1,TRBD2,TGTGCCAGCGTCGCGGGGGTCTCCTACAATGAGCAGTTCTTC,CASVAGVSYNEQFF
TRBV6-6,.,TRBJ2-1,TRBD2,TGTGCCAGCCATCTAGCGGGGGAGAATGAGCAGTTCTTC,CASHLAGENEQFF
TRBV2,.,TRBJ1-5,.,TGTGCTGCGGGGGCAGATAGCAATCAGCCCCAGCATTTT,CAAGADSNQPQHF
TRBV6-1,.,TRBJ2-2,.,TGTGCCACCCTCCAGGGCCCCAACACCGGGGAGCTGTTTTTT,CATLQGPNTGELFF
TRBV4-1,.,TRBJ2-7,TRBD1,TGCGCCAGCAGCCAGGGACAGGGCTCCTACGAGCAGTACTTC,CASSQGQGSYEQYF
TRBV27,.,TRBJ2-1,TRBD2,TGTGCCAGCAGTTTACTAGCGGGAGAAGCTGAGCAGTTCTTC,CASSLLAGEAEQFF
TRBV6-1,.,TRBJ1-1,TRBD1,TGTGCCAGCAGTGAAGTGGCGGACAGGGCGGTCGGAGCTTTCTTT,CASSEVADRAVGAFF
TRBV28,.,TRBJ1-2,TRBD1,TGTGCCAGCAGCCTGGACAGGGAGGCCGACTACTATGGCTACACCTTC,CASSLDREADYYGYTF
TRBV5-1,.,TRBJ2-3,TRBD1,TGCGCCAGCAGCCCGGCGGACAGGGGTTATGATACGCAGTATTTT,CASSPADRGYDTQYF
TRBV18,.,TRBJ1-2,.,TGTGCCAGCTCACCACGGGGCGATTCGGGTGGCTACACCTTC,CASSPRGDSGGYTF
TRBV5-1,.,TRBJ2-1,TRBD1,TGCGCCAGCAGCCTTGGGGGACAGGGGAACAATGAGCAGTTCTTC,CASSLGGQGNNEQFF
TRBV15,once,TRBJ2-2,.,TGTGCCACCAGCAGAGCGACCGGACAGATTAGCGGGGAGCTGTTTTTT,CATSRATGQISGELFF
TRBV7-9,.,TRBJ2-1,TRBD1,TGTGCCAGCAGCCAGACATATCTGGACAGGGCACAGAATGAGCAGTTCTTC,CASSQTYLDRAQNEQFF
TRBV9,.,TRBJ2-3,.,TGTGCCAGCAGCCCCCGTCCTCGCGGTAGCACAGATACGCAGTATTTT,CASSPRPRGSTDTQYF
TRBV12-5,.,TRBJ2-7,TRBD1,TGTGCTAGTGGTTCCCGGGACAGGGGGCCCTACGAGCAGTACTTC,CASGSRDRGPYEQYF
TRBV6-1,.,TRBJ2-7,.,TGTGCCAGCCCCTCGGGCTACGAGCAGTACTTC,CASPSGYEQYF
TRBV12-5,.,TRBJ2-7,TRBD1,TGTGCTAGTGGTTTGGTCCTTACGGGACAGGCGATTTACGAGCAGTACTTC,CASGLVLTGQAIYEQYF
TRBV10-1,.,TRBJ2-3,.,TGCGCCAGCAGTGAGTCAGCCCCAGATACGCAGTATTTT,CASSESAPDTQYF
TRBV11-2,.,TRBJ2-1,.,TGTGCCAGCAGCTTAGGGCTAGTTAATGAGCAGTTCTTC,CASSLGLVNEQFF
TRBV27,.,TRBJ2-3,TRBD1,TGTGCCAGCAGTTTGGACAGGGTGAGCCTAGATACGCAGTATTTT,CASSLDRVSLDTQYF
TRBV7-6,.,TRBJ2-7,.,TGTGCCAGCAGCTTCCGGGAAGCACCCTACGAGCAGTACTTC,CASSFREAPYEQYF
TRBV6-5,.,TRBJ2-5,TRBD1,TGTGCCAGCAGTTACCCCGGACAGGGAAGAGGAGAGACCCAGTACTTC,CASSYPGQGRGETQYF
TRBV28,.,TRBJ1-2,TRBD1,TGTGCCAGCAGGCGAGGACAGGGATACGGCTACACCTTC,CASRRGQGYGYTF
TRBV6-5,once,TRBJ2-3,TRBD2,TGTGCCAGCAGTTACTCGACTAGCGGGACGGCAGATACGCAGTATTTT,CASSYSTSGTADTQYF
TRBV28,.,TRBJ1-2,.,TGTGCCAGCACCATTAGCTCAGGGTTTGATGGCTACACCTTC,CASTISSGFDGYTF
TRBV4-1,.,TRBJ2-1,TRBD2,TGCGCCAGCAGGGAAGGACTAGCGGACAATGAGCAGTTCTTC,CASREGLADNEQFF
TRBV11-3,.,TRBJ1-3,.,TGTGCCAGCAGCCCCGACGGCGGCTCTGGAAACACCATATATTTT,CASSPDGGSGNTIYF
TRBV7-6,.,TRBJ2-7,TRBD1,TGTGCCAGCAGCCCGGGTCCTAATTTGGGACAGACTTCCTACGAGCAGTACTTC,CASSPGPNLGQTSYEQYF
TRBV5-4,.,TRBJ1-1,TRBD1,TGTGCCAGCACCGAAACGCCAGGGGGGGAAGCTTTCTTT,CASTETPGGEAFF
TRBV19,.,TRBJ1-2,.,TGTGCCAGTAGCCAAAGGACAGCTTTAAGGGACTATGGCTACACCTTC,CASSQRTALRDYGYTF
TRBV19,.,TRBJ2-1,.,TGTGCCAGTAGTATAAGAGGACTTTACAATGAGCAGTTCTTC,CASSIRGLYNEQFF
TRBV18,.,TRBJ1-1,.,TGTGCCAGCTCACGGCAGAACAGTAGGAACACTGAAGCTTTCTTT,CASSRQNSRNTEAFF
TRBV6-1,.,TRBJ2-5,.,TGTGCCAGCAGTGAATTTGACGGGGGGACCCAGTACTTC,CASSEFDGGTQYF
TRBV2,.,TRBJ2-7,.,TGTGCCAGCCAGGGATACGAGCAGTACTTC,CASQGYEQYF
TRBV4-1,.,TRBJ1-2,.,TGCGCCAGCAGCCAACAGGGAGGCTACACCTTC,CASSQQGGYTF
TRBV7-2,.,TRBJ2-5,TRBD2,TGTGCCAGCAGCCTAAATCCTAGCGGAGAGACCCAGTACTTC,CASSLNPSGETQYF
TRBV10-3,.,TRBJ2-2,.,TGTGCCATCAGTGAGCCCGCGACTTCCGACACCGGGGAGCTGTTTTTT,CAISEPATSDTGELFF
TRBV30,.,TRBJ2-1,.,TGTGCCTGGAGTGACGCGGGGGCTGAGCAGTTCTTC,CAWSDAGAEQFF
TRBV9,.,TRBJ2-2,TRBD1,TGTGCCAGCAGCGTCGGACAGGGAGACGTCGTCACCGGGGAGCTGTTTTTT,CASSVGQGDVVTGELFF
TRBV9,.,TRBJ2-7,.,TGTGCCAGCAGCGCCGGACGGGGCGAGCAGTACTTC,CASSAGRGEQYF
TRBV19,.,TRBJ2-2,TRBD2,TGTGCCAGTAGTATGGGGACTACTTTGGACACCGGGGAGCTGTTTTTT,CASSMGTTLDTGELFF
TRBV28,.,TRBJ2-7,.,TGTGCCAGCAGCCGACCCGGACAGCCCTACGAGCAGTACTTC,CASSRPGQPYEQYF
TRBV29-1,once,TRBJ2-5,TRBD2,TGCAGCGCTGCCCCCTGGAGCGGGGGCAACCAAGAGACCCAGTACTTC,CSAAPWSGGNQETQYF
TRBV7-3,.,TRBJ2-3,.,TGTGCCAGCAGCTTAACCCTAGCAGCCACAGATACGCAGTATTTT,CASSLTLAATDTQYF
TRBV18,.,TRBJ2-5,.,TGTGCCAGCTCACCGGATGGCAGGTGGCGAGAGACCCAGTACTTC,CASSPDGRWRETQYF
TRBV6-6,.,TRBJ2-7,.,TGTGCCAGCAGTTACTCACCCTCAGGAACCTACGAGCAGTACTTC,CASSYSPSGTYEQYF
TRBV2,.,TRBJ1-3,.,TGTGCCAGCACTGAACGGTTGCTCTCTGGAAACACCATATATTTT,CASTERLLSGNTIYF
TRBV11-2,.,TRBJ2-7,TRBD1,TGTGCCAGCAGAACCATCAGGGGGTCACGCTCCTACGAGCAGTACTTC,CASRTIRGSRSYEQYF
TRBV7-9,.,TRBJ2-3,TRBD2,TGTGCCAGCAGCTTAGGGCGGGGGGGCCGAGCAGATACGCAGTATTTT,CASSLGRGGRADTQYF
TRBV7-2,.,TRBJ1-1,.,TGTGCCAGCAGCATACCTCGGGGGACTTCTAGGGCTTTCTTT,CASSIPRGTSRAFF
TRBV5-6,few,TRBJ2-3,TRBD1,TGTGCCAGCAGCCTTGACATAATAGGACAGGGAGAAGGCACAGATACGCAGTATTTT,CASSLDIIGQGEGTDTQYF
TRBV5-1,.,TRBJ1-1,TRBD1,TGCGCCAGCAGTTTGACACGGACAGGGAGGGGCAACACTGAAGCTTTCTTT,CASSLTRTGRGNTEAFF
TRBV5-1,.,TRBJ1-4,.,TGCGCCAGCAGCTTGTACGACAGCTCAAATGAAAAACTGTTTTTT,CASSLYDSSNEKLFF
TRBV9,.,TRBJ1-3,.,TGTGCCAGCAGCGGGACAGCGGGAAACACCATATATTTT,CASSGTAGNTIYF